The present entry profiles one T cell receptor (beta chain) with its context. This CDR3 is built from 15 residues. V shed 5 bases and J 7 bases; nucleotides not matched to a gene: 13. Germline lookup yields CDR1 LNHDA and CDR2 SQIVND (reference sequence). Per the authors' pipeline: Amplifying reference gene primers gave estimates of nucleated cell counts. Only in-frame clones appear in the TCRdb table, and some are missing; sequencing was by immunoSEQ multiplex PCR. V, J and clone size were drawn from that table, and D and trimming were deduced from the DNA. The data contain tens of thousands of clones, 70% to 90% of them seen just once; the ten biggest clones take up around a third. The sample originates from a study of blood T cell repertoires in COVID-19. Overall study context: Acute and convalescent COVID-19 specimens originated in the United States, Italy and Spain. T cells, B-cell-depleted T cells, or PBMCs provided the cDNA or gDNA that served as material.

Enrolled during active infection, Seattle patients were then followed longitudinally. The J gene is TRBJ2-7, the V gene TRBV19, with 8 bases identical to TRBD2. Sequences were obtained from peripheral blood. This TCR was sampled from a man aged 55 to 69 with COVID-19, enrolled during active disease. DNA for the CDR3: TGTGCCAGTAGTGTTTTAGCGGGACCTACGTCGGAGCAGTACTTC. This codes for CASSVLAGPTSEQYF.